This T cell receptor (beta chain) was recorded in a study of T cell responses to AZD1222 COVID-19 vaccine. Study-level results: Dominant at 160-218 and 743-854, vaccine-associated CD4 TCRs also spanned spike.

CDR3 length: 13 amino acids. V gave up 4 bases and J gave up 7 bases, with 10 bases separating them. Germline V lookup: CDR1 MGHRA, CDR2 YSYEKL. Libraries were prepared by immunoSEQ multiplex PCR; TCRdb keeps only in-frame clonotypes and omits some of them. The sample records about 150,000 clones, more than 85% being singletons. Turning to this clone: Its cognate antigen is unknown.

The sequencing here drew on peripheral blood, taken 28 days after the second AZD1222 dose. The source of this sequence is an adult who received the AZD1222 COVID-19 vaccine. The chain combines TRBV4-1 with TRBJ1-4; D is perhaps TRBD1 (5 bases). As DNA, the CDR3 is TGCGCCAGCAGCCTTACCGGGGGTGAAAAACTGTTTTTT. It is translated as CASSLTGGEKLFF.